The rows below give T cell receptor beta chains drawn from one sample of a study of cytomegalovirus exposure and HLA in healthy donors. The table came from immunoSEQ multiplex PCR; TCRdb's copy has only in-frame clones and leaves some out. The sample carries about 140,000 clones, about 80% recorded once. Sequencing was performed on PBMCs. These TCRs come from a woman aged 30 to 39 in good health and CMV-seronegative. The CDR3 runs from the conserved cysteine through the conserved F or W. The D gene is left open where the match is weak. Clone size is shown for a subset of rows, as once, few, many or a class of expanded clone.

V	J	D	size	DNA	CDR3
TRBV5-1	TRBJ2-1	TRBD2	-	TGCGCCAGCAGCTGGATGACTAGCACCCGGGGAAATGAGCAGTTCTTC	CASSWMTSTRGNEQFF
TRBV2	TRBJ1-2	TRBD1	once	TGTGCCAGCAAGATGGGACAGGGGGCTCATGGCTACACCTTC	CASKMGQGAHGYTF
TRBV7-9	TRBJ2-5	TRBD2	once	TGTGCCAGCAGCTTGCTAGCGGACCAAGAGACCCAGTACTTC	CASSLLADQETQYF
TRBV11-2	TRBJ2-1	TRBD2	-	TGTGCCAGCAGCTTAGATGGCTACGGGGGGGTAAACAATGAGCAGTTCTTC	CASSLDGYGGVNNEQFF
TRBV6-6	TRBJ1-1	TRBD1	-	TGTGCCAGCAGTTACATCCGGGACAGTGAAGCTTTCTTT	CASSYIRDSEAFF
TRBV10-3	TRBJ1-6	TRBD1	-	TGTGCCATCCGGGACAGGGGTTTGAATTCACCCCTCCACTTT	CAIRDRGLNSPLHF
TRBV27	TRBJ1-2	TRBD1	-	TGTGCCAGCCGCCGGGACAGGGGGCTTTATGGCTACACCTTC	CASRRDRGLYGYTF
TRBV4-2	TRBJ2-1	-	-	TGTGCCAGCAGCCAAGAGGGCCAGGAGCAGTTCTTC	CASSQEGQEQFF
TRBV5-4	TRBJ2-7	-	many	TGTGCCAGCACCCGTTTCGAGGCGTATAGCTCCTACGAGCAGTACTTC	CASTRFEAYSSYEQYF
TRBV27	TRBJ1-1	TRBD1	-	TGTGCCAGCAGTCCCGGACAGGGAGGGATTTTTGAAGCTTTCTTT	CASSPGQGGIFEAFF